These 29 T cell receptor beta chains originate from one sample sequenced in a study of T-cell reconstitution after alpha-beta-depleted transplantation in children. Unique molecular identifiers featured in how the TCRbeta library was prepared. TCRdb called the PCR reads again in MiXCR, with one record for every CDR3 protein. This table holds around 800,000 distinct CDR3 sequences, approximately 15% found once. Sequencing was performed on PBMCs, mostly from graft donor cells, taken 360 days after TCRalphabeta/CD19-depleted stem cell transplant. These receptors were taken from a male patient younger than 18 who had a stem cell transplant for acute lymphoblastic leukemia, so the T cells may come from the graft donor.

The V call is TRBV7-9, the J call TRBJ2-5; no definite D call. Germline values: CDR1 SEHNR, CDR2 FQNEAQ (reference sequence). V lost 5 bases to trimming and J lost 7 bases, with 17 bases between them. The length of the CDR3 is 14 residues. CDR3 residues: CASSRASDFGTQYF. The CDR3 region has the DNA TGTGCCAGCAGCAGAGCCTCTGATTTTGGGACCCAGTACTTC. Filled out from reference TRBV7-9 and TRBJ2-5, the complete variable domain reads DTGVSQNPRHKITKRGQNVTFRCDPISEHNRLYWYRQTLGQGPEFLTYFQNEAQLEKSRLLSDRFSAERPKGSFSTLEIQRTEQGDSAMYLCASSRASDFGTQYFGPGTRLLVL.

The chain links TRBV28 to TRBJ2-1, with 10 bases aligning to TRBD1. CDR1 and CDR2 (germline): MDHEN, SYDVKM. V dropped 5 bases and J dropped 6; count of bases not matched to a gene: 10. This CDR3 contains 16 residues. CDR3 bases: TGTGCCAGCAGTCTCGACAGGGGGCATGCACCCAATGAGCAGTTCTTC. It yields the protein CASSLDRGHAPNEQFF.

The chain combines TRBV12-3 or TRBV12-4 with TRBJ2-7; tentatively, D is TRBD1 or TRBD2 (6 bases each). The germline V and J ends were trimmed by 3 bases and 3 bases, with 15 bases remaining between them. The CDR3 sequence is 15 residues long. In DNA form, the CDR3 reads TGTGCCAGCAGTTTTGGGGGCGGGGCTATCTACGAGCAGTACTTC. Translated: CASSFGGGAIYEQYF.

The table lists this clonotype with many counts. The CDR3 is CSGYGYTGELFF. DNA for the CDR3: TGCAGTGGTTACGGGTACACCGGGGAGCTGTTTTTT. The chain links TRBV20-1 to TRBJ2-2; no clear D gene. Germline loops: CDR1 DFQATT, CDR2 SNEGSKA (reference sequence). The ends were cut back, 7 bases at V and 3 bases at J, with 9 bases in the middle. The CDR3 is made up of 12 amino acids.

The rearrangement links TRBV12-3 or TRBV12-4 to TRBJ1-2, with TRBD1 matching 9 bases. The CDR3 extends over 13 amino acids. The junction had 7 bases not matched to a gene; V was cut back by 6 bases and J by 8 bases. The CDR3 sequence: CASSYRGPGGYTF. The CDR3 DNA is TGTGCCAGCAGCTACAGGGGGCCCGGAGGCTACACCTTC.

This clonotype was detected many times. V and J are TRBV28 and TRBJ2-3; weak D call: TRBD1 (6 bases). V lost 6 bases to trimming and J lost 7 bases, with 11 bases between them. The CDR3 consists of 12 residues. Germline lookup yields CDR1 MDHEN and CDR2 SYDVKM. CDR3: CASSLRGNTQYF. CDR3 DNA sequence: TGTGCCAGCAGCCTCAGGGGAAATACGCAGTATTTT.

This clonotype turned up a few times. This sequence joins TRBV7-8 and TRBJ2-3; D call uncertain. The V end was cut by 7 bases, the J end by 1 base, with 24 bases between. The germline CDR1 and CDR2 sequences are SGHVS and FQNEAQ. This CDR3 spans 18 amino acids. The CDR3 sequence is CASTQKPNYRLGTDTQYF. Written as DNA, the CDR3 is TGTGCCAGCACCCAAAAACCCAACTACCGATTGGGCACAGATACGCAGTATTTT.

This clonotype was recorded many times. The rearrangement links TRBV5-1 to TRBJ2-4; 11 positions agree with TRBD2. Germline V gene data show CDR1 as SGHRS and CDR2 as YFSETQ. This CDR3 contains 20 residues. V was pared by 5 bases and J by 1 base, with 17 bases of the junction left unmatched. The CDR3 bases are TGCGCCAGCAGATGGTTCCTAGCGGGAGGATATGATTGGGCCAAAAACATTCAGTACTTC. Translation: CASRWFLAGGYDWAKNIQYF.

V is TRBV7-8 and J is TRBJ1-5; 7 bases are a match to TRBD1. Germline V gene lookup returns CDR1 SGHVS and CDR2 FQNEAQ. The CDR3 contains 14 residues. The V gene end was trimmed by 2 bases and the J gene end by 7 bases; junction bases not matched to a gene: 5. The CDR3 DNA reads TGTGCCAGCAGCTTATCAGGGGGTGGCCAGCCCCAGCATTTT. Protein: CASSLSGGGQPQHF. The variable domain in full, completed from reference TRBV7-8 and TRBJ1-5, reads GAGVSQSPRYKVAKRGQDVALRCDPISGHVSLFWYQQALGQGPEFLTYFQNEAQLDKSGLPSDRFFAERPEGSVSTLKIQRTQQEDSAVYLCASSLSGGGQPQHFGDGTRLSIL.

The chain has TRBV12-3 or TRBV12-4 and TRBJ2-6, with D possibly TRBD2 on 6 matching bases. There are 17 residues in the CDR3. Trimming removed 4 bases at V and 2 bases at J, with 15 bases between. CDR3 region: CASSSTGLRAGANVLTF. The CDR3 bases are TGTGCCAGCAGTTCGACGGGACTTAGAGCTGGGGCCAACGTCCTGACTTTC.

This chain connects TRBV7-3 to TRBJ2-1, with 7 bases aligning to TRBD2. J was trimmed by 5 bases and V by 5 bases; bases with no gene match: 6. The germline CDR1 and CDR2 sequences are SGHTA and FQGTGA. The CDR3 loop spans 14 amino acids. The CDR3 reads CASSPVGGNNEQFF. CDR3 sequence (DNA): TGTGCCAGCAGCCCCGTGGGGGGGAACAATGAGCAGTTCTTC.

This clonotype was counted between two and nine times. This chain joins TRBV7-8 and TRBJ2-1, with TRBD2 as a possible D gene (6 bases). Per germline, CDR1 SGHVS and CDR2 FQNEAQ. With 5 bases removed from V and 9 bases from J, the gap between germline ends came to 8 bases. CDR3 length: 11 amino acids. Here the CDR3 DNA reads TGTGCCAGCAGCGGAGGGCGTGAGCAGTTCTTC. Translation: CASSGGREQFF.

The J gene is TRBJ2-5, the V gene TRBV7-2; 10 nucleotides agree with TRBD2. Germline lookup yields CDR1 SGHTA and CDR2 FQGNSA. V gave up 5 bases and J gave up 7 bases; unmatched junction bases: 10. This CDR3 contains 15 residues. The CDR3 bases are TGTGCCAGCAGCGGACTACTAGCGGGGTCGGTGACCCAGTACTTC. Protein: CASSGLLAGSVTQYF.

This clonotype was picked up a small number of times. The chain couples TRBV4-1 to TRBJ2-3; the D gene is possibly TRBD2 (5 bases). CDR3 length: 17 residues. Germline CDR1 MGHRA, CDR2 YSYEKL. The ends were cut back, 1 base at V and 3 bases at J, with 17 bases in the middle. The CDR3 spells CASSQGYLADRTDTQYF. CDR3 in DNA: TGCGCCAGCAGCCAAGGGTACCTAGCAGATAGGACAGATACGCAGTATTTT.

This clonotype showed up many times. CDR3 protein: CASSSQTGETQYF. The CDR3 DNA sequence: TGTGCCAGCAGTTCCCAAACCGGTGAGACCCAGTACTTC. The V gene is TRBV27, the J gene TRBJ2-5, with D hard to call. V was shortened by 4 bases and J by 5 bases, with 11 bases between the two germline ends. The CDR3 sequence is 13 residues long. CDR1 and CDR2 (germline): MNHEY, SMNVEV (reference sequence).

Ten or more counts support this clonotype. This chain uses TRBV4-1 with TRBJ2-5; D not resolved. Per germline, CDR1 MGHRA and CDR2 YSYEKL. Trimming took off 3 bases at V and 1 base at J, with 9 bases between the two ends. This CDR3 is 14 amino acids long. For the CDR3, the DNA is TGCGCCAGCAGCCAGCCCAGACGCCAAGAGACCCAGTACTTC. This sequence encodes CASSQPRRQETQYF.

There are a few counts of this clonotype. This chain connects TRBV20-1 to TRBJ2-7, with TRBD1 matching 8 bases. In germline, CDR1 is DFQATT, CDR2 SNEGSKA (reference sequence). The J segment lost 3 bases and the V segment lost 8 bases, leaving 3 bases of the junction unmatched. This CDR3 comprises 11 residues. The CDR3 nucleotides are TGCAGTACGACAGGGGTCTACGAGCAGTACTTC. It translates to CSTTGVYEQYF.

This clonotype was observed at least ten times. The rearrangement links TRBV5-1 to TRBJ2-1; TRBD2 agrees at 14 bases. The V gene end was trimmed by 7 bases and the J gene end by 10 bases; junction bases not matched to a gene: 10. This CDR3 is built from 15 residues. CDR1 and CDR2 (germline): SGHRS, YFSETQ. The CDR3 spells CASQRTSGRPGEQFF. The CDR3 bases are TGCGCCAGCCAGAGGACTAGCGGGAGGCCAGGGGAGCAGTTCTTC.

This clonotype was counted a few times. The V and J genes are TRBV20-1 and TRBJ2-1; D might be TRBD1 or TRBD2, each matching 6 bases. Trimming removed 3 bases from V and 7 bases from J, with 28 bases in between. The CDR3 covers 18 residues. CDR1 is DFQATT and CDR2 is SNEGSKA in the germline V gene (reference sequence). This CDR3 reads CSASHPVLSLRGRNEQFF. CDR3 bases: TGCAGTGCTAGCCACCCTGTACTAAGTCTGAGGGGGAGGAATGAGCAGTTCTTC.

This clonotype was observed at least ten times. This chain joins TRBV20-1 and TRBJ2-1; 7 nucleotides agree with TRBD2. CDR3 length: 17 residues. The trim removed 6 bases at V and 3 bases at J, leaving 17 bases unmatched. Germline-derived CDR1 and CDR2 are DFQATT and SNEGSKA (reference sequence). The DNA of the CDR3 is TGCAGTGCCCCCTCATGGGGGGGGTTTGGGATCTACAATGAGCAGTTCTTC. Residues: CSAPSWGGFGIYNEQFF.

The chain combines TRBV29-1 with TRBJ2-7; perhaps TRBD1 as D (5 bases). CDR3 length: 13 amino acids. V was clipped by 2 bases and J by 1 base, with 9 bases between them. CDR1 and CDR2 from the germline V gene are SQVTM and ANQGSEA. The CDR3 sequence: CSVELQESYEQYF. The CDR3 DNA follows: TGCAGCGTTGAATTACAGGAGTCCTACGAGCAGTACTTC.

A few counts support this clonotype. The rearrangement links TRBV20-1 to TRBJ1-2; D gene unclear. With 1 base removed from V and 8 bases from J, the gap between germline ends came to 11 bases. This CDR3 region has 12 residues. Germline V gene lookup returns CDR1 DFQATT and CDR2 SNEGSKA (reference sequence). The CDR3 nucleotides are TGCAGTGCTAGAGTCGAGCCCACCGGCTACACCTTC. Protein: CSARVEPTGYTF.

This clonotype has a count of ten or more. The chain recombines TRBV5-1 with TRBJ2-7, with a possible D match to TRBD2 (7 bases). V lost 9 bases and J 1 base, leaving 17 bases between the germline ends. CDR1 and CDR2 (germline): SGHRS, YFSETQ. The CDR3 contains 14 residues. DNA for the CDR3: TGCGCCACCTCCCAAAGGGGGGGTTCCTACGAGCAGTACTTC. Protein: CATSQRGGSYEQYF.

The V gene is TRBV29-1, the J gene TRBJ2-1, with D unresolved. The germline V gene encodes CDR1 SQVTM and CDR2 ANQGSEA. This CDR3 is built from 14 residues. V gave up 4 bases and J gave up 3 bases, with 13 bases separating them. The CDR3 loop reads CSVGGIKIYNEQFF. The DNA of the CDR3 is TGCAGCGTTGGGGGAATAAAGATCTACAATGAGCAGTTCTTC.

This clonotype was picked up a small number of times. This chain connects TRBV5-6 to TRBJ2-2; 7 nucleotides match TRBD2. With 1 base clipped from V and 7 bases from J, the junction kept 4 bases outside the gene matches. The CDR3 length is 14 residues. Germline V gene lookup returns CDR1 SGHDT and CDR2 YYEEEE. The CDR3 is CASSLSGGIGELFF. CDR3 coding DNA: TGTGCCAGCAGCTTGTCCGGGGGGATCGGGGAGCTGTTTTTT.

The chain is built from TRBV11-1 and TRBJ2-2; TRBD1 or TRBD2 may be the D gene (7 bases each). The CDR3 sequence is 18 residues long. The germline CDR1 and CDR2 sequences are SGHAT and FQDESV (reference sequence). V dropped 5 bases and J dropped 6 bases, with 25 bases sitting between them. CDR3 loop: CASSPGGASLGDPGELFF. CDR3 bases: TGTGCCAGCAGCCCAGGGGGGGCTTCCCTTGGAGATCCCGGGGAGCTGTTTTTT.

This chain connects TRBV12-3 or TRBV12-4 to TRBJ2-7, with a tentative D call TRBD1 (5 bases). Between the trimmed V and J ends, which lost 7 bases and 3 bases, there was a span of 13 bases. This CDR3 spans 13 amino acids. The CDR3 nucleotides are TGTGCCAGCACCAGACAGAACCTCTACGAGCAGTACTTC. Amino acids: CASTRQNLYEQYF.

This rearrangement joins TRBV6-5 to TRBJ2-7, with a tentative D call TRBD2 (6 bases). V was shortened by 0 bases and J by 2 bases, with 14 bases between the two germline ends. CDR1 MNHEY and CDR2 SVGAGI come from the germline V gene. There are 16 residues in the CDR3. The CDR3 nucleotides are TGTGCCAGCAGTTACTCAGGGCTAGCGAAACCCTACGAGCAGTACTTC. Protein sequence: CASSYSGLAKPYEQYF.

Points on this clonotype: This could be a read error, since a much larger clone is one nucleotide away. CDR3 sequence: CASSEYSGRAYEQYF. The DNA for the CDR3 is TGTGCCAGCAGTGAATATAGCGGGAGGGCCTACGAGCAGTACTTC. The chain is built from TRBV2 and TRBJ2-7, with TRBD2 matching 11 bases. The CDR3 is 15 residues long. Germline V CDR1 and CDR2: SNHLY, FYNNEI. With 2 bases clipped from V and 2 bases from J, the junction kept 2 bases outside the gene matches. Using reference TRBV2 and TRBJ2-7 for the parts outside the CDR3, the full variable domain is EPEVTQTPSHQVTQMGQEVILRCVPISNHLYFYWYRQILGQKVEFLVSFYNNEISEKSEIFDDQFSVERPDGSNFTLKIRSTKLEDSAMYFCASSEYSGRAYEQYFGPGTRLTVT.